This is a list of T cell receptor beta chains from one sample in a study of shared clonotypes between healthy human individuals. Method: immunoSEQ multiplex PCR; TCRdb's copy keeps in-frame clones and lacks some. The data contain more than 2 million clones, just over 90% of them seen just once; the ten biggest clones take up 1.5% to 2%. The sequencing sample was made of naive CD8+ T cells from PBMCs. Receptors originate from a man aged 18 to 30 in good health. Some clones in this sample may be carry-over from other donors' samples. The CDR3 runs from the conserved cysteine through the conserved F or W. Each record gives: CDR3 length, D gene, clone size, V gene, J gene, CDR3 DNA, CDR3 protein. A D gene is named only where the DNA matches it firmly. Some rows mark clone size as missing; the rest say once, few, many or name a class of expanded clone.

14,.,.,TRBV7-9,TRBJ2-7,TGTGCCAGCAGCTTAGGAGACAGGCCCTACGAGCAGTACTTC,CASSLGDRPYEQYF
13,TRBD1,.,TRBV10-3,TRBJ2-7,TGTGCCATTCAGGGGGCCAACTCCTACGAGCAGTACTTC,CAIQGANSYEQYF
17,.,.,TRBV7-9,TRBJ1-1,TGTGCCAGCAGCCCCAGTGAGGCAGGGGCTATGAACACTGAAGCTTTCTTT,CASSPSEAGAMNTEAFF
20,TRBD2,.,TRBV28,TRBJ2-3,TGTGCCAGCAGTTTATCGATGGAGCTAGCGGGGATACTTAGCACAGATACGCAGTATTTT,CASSLSMELAGILSTDTQYF
15,TRBD1,.,TRBV27,TRBJ1-2,TGTGCCAGCAGTTCCCGACAGGGCGGACTATATGGCTACACCTTC,CASSSRQGGLYGYTF
13,.,.,TRBV10-3,TRBJ2-3,TGTGCCATCAGTGAGCTAGTAGCAGATACGCAGTATTTT,CAISELVADTQYF
13,.,once,TRBV4-1,TRBJ1-1,TGCGCCAGCAGCCGGCCGGGGACCACTGAAGCTTTCTTT,CASSRPGTTEAFF
15,TRBD2,.,TRBV29-1,TRBJ2-7,TGCAGCGTTGAAGAGGGTAGCGGGCGCGCCTACGAGCAGTACTTC,CSVEEGSGRAYEQYF
10,.,.,TRBV5-3,TRBJ1-1,TGTGCCAGAAGCTCCCTGAAAGCTTTCTTT,CARSSLKAFF
14,.,.,TRBV28,TRBJ2-7,TGTGCCAGCAGTTTATTTCAGGGGTCCAACGAGCAGTACTTC,CASSLFQGSNEQYF
12,TRBD1,.,TRBV9,TRBJ2-1,TGTGCCAGCGGGACAGGGAGGAATGAGCAGTTCTTC,CASGTGRNEQFF
13,.,once,TRBV7-2,TRBJ2-1,TGTGCCAGCAGCTTAGTTCGCAAAAATGAGCAGTTCTTC,CASSLVRKNEQFF
16,TRBD2,.,TRBV28,TRBJ2-7,TGTGCCAGCAGTCGCGGACTAGCGCATAGCTCCTACGAGCAGTACTTC,CASSRGLAHSSYEQYF
14,TRBD1,.,TRBV6-5,TRBJ1-4,TGTGCCAGCAGTTCCTCTGACAGGGGTGAAAAACTGTTTTTT,CASSSSDRGEKLFF
15,.,once,TRBV5-6,TRBJ1-2,TGTGCCAGCAGCTCGCTCCCCACCTTCGGCTATGGCTACACCTTC,CASSSLPTFGYGYTF
16,TRBD2,.,TRBV2,TRBJ2-7,TGTGCCAGCAGTGAAGCGAAGGTAGCGGGAGTGCGCGAGCAGTACTTC,CASSEAKVAGVREQYF
16,TRBD1,.,TRBV9,TRBJ2-2,TGTGCCAGCAGCGTAGACGGGACAGCGAACACCGGGGAGCTGTTTTTT,CASSVDGTANTGELFF
14,.,.,TRBV27,TRBJ2-2,TGTGCCAGCAGTTTAAGGGGAAACACCGGGGAGCTGTTTTTT,CASSLRGNTGELFF
15,TRBD1,.,TRBV7-2,TRBJ2-1,TGTGCCAGCAGCGGTAACAGGGGGCCCGGACATGAGCAGTTCTTC,CASSGNRGPGHEQFF
14,TRBD1,.,TRBV29-1,TRBJ2-1,TGCAGCGTTGTGGACAGGGGGCTAGGAGATGAGCAGTTCTTC,CSVVDRGLGDEQFF
14,.,.,TRBV27,TRBJ2-3,TGTGCCAGCAGTTTAGCAGTAAGCACAGATACGCAGTATTTT,CASSLAVSTDTQYF
18,.,.,TRBV7-8,TRBJ1-2,TGTGCCAGCAGCTTAGCGCCCTTACGTCTGGCAGGGATGGAGGGCTACACCTTC,CASSLAPLRLAGMEGYTF
12,TRBD2,.,TRBV19,TRBJ2-1,TGTGCCACCCTATGGGGGGGCAATGAGCAGTTCTTC,CATLWGGNEQFF
12,.,once,TRBV27,TRBJ2-7,TGTGCCAGCAGTCCACGGGCCGGAGAGCAGTACTTC,CASSPRAGEQYF
15,.,.,TRBV15,TRBJ1-5,TGTGCCACCAGCGGACGTCGGCGGAGCAATCAGCCCCAGCATTTT,CATSGRRRSNQPQHF
13,.,.,TRBV2,TRBJ2-7,TGTGCCAGCAGTGATTTCAGGACCTACGAGCAGTACTTC,CASSDFRTYEQYF
15,.,.,TRBV19,TRBJ2-1,TGTGCCAGTAGTAAAACAGGGTACCCTTATTATGAGCAGTTCTTC,CASSKTGYPYYEQFF
14,.,.,TRBV28,TRBJ2-5,TGTGCCAGCAGTTTATTCCCAGACCAAGAGACCCAGTACTTC,CASSLFPDQETQYF
13,.,.,TRBV9,TRBJ1-2,TGTGCCAGCAGCGTCCGGGACACAGAGGGCTACACCTTC,CASSVRDTEGYTF
16,TRBD2,.,TRBV28,TRBJ2-2,TGTGCCAGCAGTTTCTTAGCGGGAGAAGGGGCCGGGGAGCTGTTTTTT,CASSFLAGEGAGELFF
12,.,.,TRBV2,TRBJ1-4,TGTGCCAGCAGTGAAACTAATGAAAAACTGTTTTTT,CASSETNEKLFF
15,.,.,TRBV27,TRBJ1-2,TGTGCCAGCAGTTTAATATCTGACAAAGACTATGGCTACACCTTC,CASSLISDKDYGYTF
16,TRBD1,.,TRBV6-1,TRBJ1-1,TGTGCCAGCAGTGAAGCGGGACAGGGGAGAAGGACTGAAGCTTTCTTT,CASSEAGQGRRTEAFF
15,.,.,TRBV27,TRBJ2-7,TGTGCCAGCAGGCCCCGGGGTTTAGGTGGGTACGAGCAGTACTTC,CASRPRGLGGYEQYF
16,.,.,TRBV27,TRBJ2-7,TGTGCCAGCAGTTTACGCCGCGGGCAGCCCAACTACGAGCAGTACTTC,CASSLRRGQPNYEQYF
18,TRBD2,once,TRBV7-8,TRBJ2-1,TGTGCCAGCAGCTTAGCGCTAGCGGGAGGGCCTCGGTACAATGAGCAGTTCTTC,CASSLALAGGPRYNEQFF
14,.,few,TRBV6-1,TRBJ1-4,TGTGCCAGCAGTGAAAGTTTAGTTTCCCTTGAACTGTTTTTT,CASSESLVSLELFF
15,TRBD1,.,TRBV10-1,TRBJ1-3,TGCGCCAGCAGGGTACAGGGGGCAAGGGGAAACACCATATATTTT,CASRVQGARGNTIYF
15,.,.,TRBV5-1,TRBJ2-1,TGCGCCAGCAGCTTTGTTAGAGACGGCTACAATGAGCAGTTCTTC,CASSFVRDGYNEQFF
15,.,.,TRBV7-3,TRBJ2-7,TGTGCCAGCAGCTTGACGCCAGGGTTGTTGAACGAGCAGTACTTC,CASSLTPGLLNEQYF
16,TRBD2,once,TRBV27,TRBJ2-3,TGTGCCAGCAACTTTTTGACTAGCGGGAGTCCAGATACGCAGTATTTT,CASNFLTSGSPDTQYF
14,TRBD1,.,TRBV9,TRBJ2-1,TGTGCCAGCAGCGCAGGGACAGCTTACAATGAGCAGTTCTTC,CASSAGTAYNEQFF
13,.,.,TRBV6-6,TRBJ1-2,TGTGCCAGCACCGACGGGGGCGGGGGTGGCTACACCTTC,CASTDGGGGGYTF
12,.,few,TRBV10-3,TRBJ1-1,TGTGCCATCAGTGAGCCGGGGCTAGAAGCTTTCTTT,CAISEPGLEAFF
15,TRBD2,.,TRBV4-2,TRBJ2-1,TGTGCCAGCAGCCAAGCGGGGGGGCCTGTCCATGAGCAGTTCTTC,CASSQAGGPVHEQFF
14,.,.,TRBV6-1,TRBJ2-3,TGTGCCAGCAGTGAAGTGACCCCCAAAGATACGCAGTATTTT,CASSEVTPKDTQYF
16,TRBD2,once,TRBV11-2,TRBJ2-5,TGTGCCAGCAGCTTCGGGCGGGAGGGCCTTGGGGAGACCCAGTACTTC,CASSFGREGLGETQYF
17,TRBD1,.,TRBV27,TRBJ2-7,TGTGCCAGCAGCTTAGCCTTTCCGGACAGGGCCAACTACGAGCAGTACTTC,CASSLAFPDRANYEQYF
15,.,.,TRBV27,TRBJ1-1,TGTGCCAGCAGTTTATTCGGGGCTTTAAGGACTGAAGCTTTCTTT,CASSLFGALRTEAFF
15,TRBD1,.,TRBV5-4,TRBJ1-2,TGTGCCAGCAGCTCGCCCGAAGCAGGGGGCAAGGGCTACACCTTC,CASSSPEAGGKGYTF
11,.,few,TRBV29-1,TRBJ2-7,TGCAGCGTTCGCGTCTCCTACGAGCAGTACTTC,CSVRVSYEQYF
14,TRBD1,.,TRBV7-3,TRBJ2-5,TGTGCCAGCAGCCTAGGACAGGGCTGGGAGACCCAGTACTTC,CASSLGQGWETQYF
15,TRBD1,.,TRBV30,TRBJ2-3,TGTGCCTGGAGTGCCGGACAGGGCTTCACAGATACGCAGTATTTT,CAWSAGQGFTDTQYF
15,.,.,TRBV7-9,TRBJ2-3,TGTGCCAGCAGCTTAGGTGGATCAGTCCTAGATACGCAGTATTTT,CASSLGGSVLDTQYF
14,TRBD2,.,TRBV7-9,TRBJ2-7,TGTGCCAGCAGCTTCAGCGGGAGTTCCTACGAGCAGTACTTC,CASSFSGSSYEQYF
17,TRBD2,.,TRBV7-2,TRBJ2-1,TGTGCCAGCACCTCTGGGCAACTAGCGGACCCCTACAATGAGCAGTTCTTC,CASTSGQLADPYNEQFF
14,.,.,TRBV4-1,TRBJ1-5,TGCGCCAGCAGCCAAGACTGGGGCAATCAGCCCCAGCATTTT,CASSQDWGNQPQHF
14,TRBD1,.,TRBV11-2,TRBJ2-1,TGTGCCAGCAGCTTAGGCTACAGGGGAAATGAGCAGTTCTTC,CASSLGYRGNEQFF
13,TRBD2,.,TRBV10-1,TRBJ2-7,TGCGCCAGCAGTGGCGGGAGCTCCTACGAGCAGTACTTC,CASSGGSSYEQYF